This is a list of T cell receptor beta chains from one sample in a study of T cell responses to AZD1222 COVID-19 vaccine. Profiling relied on immunoSEQ multiplex PCR, and the TCRdb table lists in-frame clones only, not all of them. The data contain about 78,000 clones, approximately 86% of them seen just once; the ten biggest clones take up more than 4.5%. The sequencing used peripheral blood, collected on day 0 of MenACWY control vaccination. These receptors all stem from an adult in good health. CDR3s leave out the opening cysteine and the closing phenylalanine or tryptophan. Not all rows give a size; the values are once, few, many and, for expanded clones, a class.

clone_size,v_call,cdr3_aa
-,TRBV7-9,ASSLRSVNTEAF
-,TRBV27,ASRLWGQGVNSPLH
-,TRBV7-2,ASSPGTGSYEQY
-,TRBV28,ASSLRTGQETQY
-,TRBV19,ASSMDSKHQPQH
few,TRBV7-2,ASSSGTRRTGELF
-,TRBV6-2/TRBV6-3,ASSYSLYQPQH
-,TRBV6-5,ATAVGEYYGYT
-,TRBV11-3,ASSPPGTSGGAKQF
-,TRBV27,ASSFSRTGSSYNSPLH
-,TRBV5-1,ASSLTLTTGPTGYT
-,TRBV9,ASSVDGSYEQY
once,TRBV2,ASSSRPTNEKLF
-,TRBV28,ASSFGLVGQPQH
-,TRBV9,ASSVDWQGAYTGELF
once,TRBV2,ASSDGTSNYGYT
-,TRBV12-3/TRBV12-4,ASSLGGGRYT
few,TRBV5-5,ASSTLEAGGYT
-,TRBV5-4,ASSFWDRALSPLH
once,TRBV19,ASTQGAGWSDTQY
-,TRBV20-1,SAFRLGGYT
once,TRBV6-5,ASSYSRDLATDTQY
-,TRBV6-5,ASSPGGSGNQPQH
few,TRBV11-2,ASSLTDSNTEAF
-,TRBV11-1,ASSLLDRSYEQY
-,TRBV5-4,ASTPGTGNPRETQY
-,TRBV6-6,ASSPDGNGYT
-,TRBV29-1,SVVPGQNYGYT
-,TRBV11-2,ASSSIRDSPLH
once,TRBV5-1,ASSWTGSEKLF
-,TRBV9,ASSVNSIGGITEAF